Listed below are T cell receptor beta chains from one sample, sequenced in a study of OX40 agonist ivuxolimab in advanced cancers. Here immunoSEQ multiplex PCR was the method, and the copy in TCRdb shows in-frame clones only, minus some. The sample gives some 59,000 clones, 70% to 90% of which show up once; approximately 5% is in the top ten. This material consisted of CD4+ or CD8+ T cells sorted from blood, taken in a trial of the OX40 agonist ivuxolimab. The receptor source for this set is an adult with an advanced solid tumor such as melanoma, head and neck, liver or kidney cancer. Each CDR3 is given with its conserved first and last residue. The D gene is left open where the match is weak. The size of a clone is reported for some rows only, either as once, few or many, or as a class for expanded clones.

D gene: -
J gene: TRBJ2-1
CDR3 length: 11
V gene: TRBV6-1
clone size: -
CDR3 protein: CASSGHNEQFF
CDR3 DNA: TGTGCCAGCAGTGGTCATAATGAGCAGTTCTTC

D gene: -
J gene: TRBJ1-5
CDR3 length: 15
V gene: TRBV9
clone size: -
CDR3 protein: CASSVGGVSNQPQHF
CDR3 DNA: TGTGCCAGCAGCGTAGGGGGGGTTAGCAATCAGCCCCAGCATTTT

D gene: -
J gene: TRBJ2-3
CDR3 length: 14
V gene: TRBV7-3
clone size: -
CDR3 protein: CASSLIVASDTQYF
CDR3 DNA: TGTGCCAGCAGCTTAATCGTGGCGTCAGATACGCAGTATTTT

D gene: -
J gene: TRBJ2-3
CDR3 length: 15
V gene: TRBV7-8
clone size: -
CDR3 protein: CASSLARAGTDTQYF
CDR3 DNA: TGTGCCAGCAGCTTAGCGCGAGCCGGGACAGATACGCAGTATTTT

D gene: -
J gene: TRBJ1-5
CDR3 length: 16
V gene: TRBV7-7
clone size: -
CDR3 protein: CASSQGRGREDQPQHF
CDR3 DNA: TGTGCCAGCAGCCAGGGCAGGGGCAGGGAAGATCAGCCCCAGCATTTT

D gene: -
J gene: TRBJ2-1
CDR3 length: 14
V gene: TRBV18
clone size: -
CDR3 protein: CASSVGAEGNEQFF
CDR3 DNA: TGTGCCAGCTCAGTAGGTGCTGAGGGCAATGAGCAGTTCTTC

D gene: -
J gene: TRBJ2-7
CDR3 length: 15
V gene: TRBV9
clone size: -
CDR3 protein: CASSSTPRPTYEQYF
CDR3 DNA: TGTGCCAGCAGCTCAACGCCCAGACCCACCTACGAGCAGTACTTC

D gene: -
J gene: TRBJ1-1
CDR3 length: 16
V gene: TRBV6-5
clone size: -
CDR3 protein: CASSYYQAYVNTEAFF
CDR3 DNA: TGTGCCAGCAGTTATTACCAGGCGTATGTGAACACTGAAGCTTTCTTT

D gene: -
J gene: TRBJ2-5
CDR3 length: 14
V gene: TRBV11-2
clone size: -
CDR3 protein: CASSYRDAQETQYF
CDR3 DNA: TGTGCCAGCAGCTACAGGGATGCCCAAGAGACCCAGTACTTC

D gene: -
J gene: TRBJ2-2
CDR3 length: 15
V gene: TRBV7-3
clone size: -
CDR3 protein: CASSLLSHGAGELFF
CDR3 DNA: TGTGCCAGCAGCTTACTTTCTCACGGGGCCGGGGAGCTGTTTTTT

D gene: TRBD2
J gene: TRBJ2-1
CDR3 length: 15
V gene: TRBV25-1
clone size: -
CDR3 protein: CASSDSGRKHNEQFF
CDR3 DNA: TGTGCCAGCAGTGATAGCGGGAGGAAACACAATGAGCAGTTCTTC

D gene: -
J gene: TRBJ2-5
CDR3 length: 15
V gene: TRBV12-5
clone size: -
CDR3 protein: CASGAGTTFQETQYF
CDR3 DNA: TGTGCTAGTGGGGCCGGGACAACCTTTCAAGAGACCCAGTACTTC

D gene: -
J gene: TRBJ1-5
CDR3 length: 18
V gene: TRBV27
clone size: once
CDR3 protein: CASSSKQGSQLDNQPQHF
CDR3 DNA: TGTGCCAGCAGTTCGAAGCAGGGGTCCCAATTAGACAATCAGCCCCAGCATTTT

D gene: -
J gene: TRBJ1-5
CDR3 length: 13
V gene: TRBV28
clone size: -
CDR3 protein: CASIQGTNQPQHF
CDR3 DNA: TGTGCCAGCATCCAGGGAACTAATCAGCCCCAGCATTTT

D gene: TRBD2
J gene: TRBJ2-2
CDR3 length: 15
V gene: TRBV27
clone size: -
CDR3 protein: CASSPWTSGAGELFF
CDR3 DNA: TGTGCCAGCAGTCCGTGGACTAGCGGGGCCGGGGAGCTGTTTTTT

D gene: -
J gene: TRBJ2-1
CDR3 length: 15
V gene: TRBV27
clone size: -
CDR3 protein: CASKPAGKAYNEQFF
CDR3 DNA: TGTGCCAGCAAACCCGCTGGAAAGGCCTACAATGAGCAGTTCTTC

D gene: -
J gene: TRBJ1-6
CDR3 length: 16
V gene: TRBV9
clone size: -
CDR3 protein: CASSLRDTGYNSPLHF
CDR3 DNA: TGTGCCAGCAGCTTGCGGGACACTGGCTATAATTCACCCCTCCACTTT

D gene: TRBD2
J gene: TRBJ2-7
CDR3 length: 15
V gene: TRBV4-1
clone size: -
CDR3 protein: CASSQPTSGRYEQYF
CDR3 DNA: TGCGCCAGCAGCCAACCGACTAGCGGTCGCTACGAGCAGTACTTC

D gene: TRBD2
J gene: TRBJ2-1
CDR3 length: 17
V gene: TRBV7-9
clone size: -
CDR3 protein: CASSSILGLALGYEQFF
CDR3 DNA: TGTGCCAGCAGCTCGATACTGGGACTAGCCCTCGGGTATGAGCAGTTCTTC

D gene: -
J gene: TRBJ2-5
CDR3 length: 13
V gene: TRBV5-6
clone size: -
CDR3 protein: CASSREQGPTQYF
CDR3 DNA: TGTGCCAGCAGCCGAGAACAGGGCCCGACCCAGTACTTC

D gene: TRBD2
J gene: TRBJ2-3
CDR3 length: 16
V gene: TRBV4-2
clone size: once
CDR3 protein: CASSQGLAGGLNTQYF
CDR3 DNA: TGTGCCAGCAGCCAAGGACTAGCGGGAGGGCTGAATACGCAGTATTTT

D gene: -
J gene: TRBJ1-4
CDR3 length: 15
V gene: TRBV21-1
clone size: -
CDR3 protein: CASSKNPRTYEKLFF
CDR3 DNA: TGTGCCAGCAGCAAAAACCCCCGGACATATGAAAAACTGTTTTTT

D gene: TRBD1
J gene: TRBJ2-1
CDR3 length: 13
V gene: TRBV7-2
clone size: -
CDR3 protein: CASSPDRMREQFF
CDR3 DNA: TGTGCCAGCAGTCCGGACAGGATGCGCGAGCAGTTCTTC

D gene: -
J gene: TRBJ1-1
CDR3 length: 14
V gene: TRBV4-1
clone size: once
CDR3 protein: CASSQPPARSRAFF
CDR3 DNA: TGCGCCAGCAGCCAACCCCCGGCCCGCTCGAGAGCTTTCTTT

D gene: TRBD1
J gene: TRBJ1-3
CDR3 length: 15
V gene: TRBV13
clone size: -
CDR3 protein: CASSMTGGPGNTIYF
CDR3 DNA: TGTGCCAGCAGTATGACAGGGGGTCCTGGAAACACCATATATTTT

D gene: -
J gene: TRBJ1-2
CDR3 length: 14
V gene: TRBV5-1
clone size: -
CDR3 protein: CASSLDRGGYGYTF
CDR3 DNA: TGCGCCAGCAGCTTGGATCGGGGGGGCTATGGCTACACCTTC

D gene: -
J gene: TRBJ2-3
CDR3 length: 14
V gene: TRBV6-4
clone size: -
CDR3 protein: CASSDRGITDTQYF
CDR3 DNA: TGTGCCAGCAGTGACAGGGGTATCACAGATACGCAGTATTTT

D gene: TRBD1
J gene: TRBJ2-3
CDR3 length: 14
V gene: TRBV5-1
clone size: -
CDR3 protein: CASSSDRLTDTQYF
CDR3 DNA: TGCGCCAGCAGCTCGGACAGGCTCACAGATACGCAGTATTTT

D gene: -
J gene: TRBJ1-4
CDR3 length: 15
V gene: TRBV19
clone size: once
CDR3 protein: CASSISQASAEKLFF
CDR3 DNA: TGTGCCAGTAGTATCAGTCAGGCCTCCGCGGAAAAACTGTTTTTT

D gene: TRBD1
J gene: TRBJ1-4
CDR3 length: 14
V gene: TRBV18
clone size: -
CDR3 protein: CASSPGTGNEKLFF
CDR3 DNA: TGTGCCAGCTCACCGGGGACAGGGAATGAAAAACTGTTTTTT

D gene: TRBD1
J gene: TRBJ2-6
CDR3 length: 17
V gene: TRBV27
clone size: -
CDR3 protein: CASGGQGFRSGANVLTF
CDR3 DNA: TGTGCCAGCGGCGGACAGGGTTTTCGCTCTGGGGCCAACGTCCTGACTTTC

D gene: TRBD1
J gene: TRBJ2-7
CDR3 length: 17
V gene: TRBV29-1
clone size: -
CDR3 protein: CSVGQGARAAGDFEQYF
CDR3 DNA: TGCAGCGTAGGACAGGGGGCACGAGCAGCGGGAGATTTCGAGCAGTACTTC

D gene: -
J gene: TRBJ2-7
CDR3 length: 11
V gene: TRBV11-1
clone size: -
CDR3 protein: CASSRNGEQYF
CDR3 DNA: TGTGCCAGCAGCAGGAACGGCGAGCAGTACTTC

D gene: -
J gene: TRBJ2-7
CDR3 length: 20
V gene: TRBV28
clone size: -
CDR3 protein: CASSLRYGSAPTLTGYEQYF
CDR3 DNA: TGTGCCAGCAGTTTACGTTATGGATCGGCACCAACCCTGACGGGCTACGAGCAGTACTTC

D gene: -
J gene: TRBJ2-3
CDR3 length: 18
V gene: TRBV4-3
clone size: -
CDR3 protein: CASSQEMGAAGTPDTQYF
CDR3 DNA: TGCGCCAGCAGCCAAGAGATGGGAGCGGCAGGAACTCCGGATACGCAGTATTTT

D gene: TRBD2
J gene: TRBJ2-3
CDR3 length: 17
V gene: TRBV19
clone size: -
CDR3 protein: CATSLPRASGRKDTQYF
CDR3 DNA: TGTGCCACCTCCTTACCCCGGGCTAGCGGGAGGAAAGATACGCAGTATTTT

D gene: TRBD2
J gene: TRBJ2-7
CDR3 length: 15
V gene: TRBV7-2
clone size: -
CDR3 protein: CASNPTSGTSYEQYF
CDR3 DNA: TGTGCCAGCAACCCTACTAGCGGGACCTCCTACGAGCAGTACTTC

D gene: TRBD1
J gene: TRBJ1-2
CDR3 length: 14
V gene: TRBV9
clone size: -
CDR3 protein: CASSVGTGDYGYTF
CDR3 DNA: TGTGCCAGCAGCGTAGGGACAGGGGACTATGGCTACACCTTC

D gene: -
J gene: TRBJ1-1
CDR3 length: 13
V gene: TRBV7-3
clone size: -
CDR3 protein: CASSPEEGTEAFF
CDR3 DNA: TGTGCCAGCAGCCCGGAAGAGGGGACTGAAGCTTTCTTT

D gene: -
J gene: TRBJ1-1
CDR3 length: 14
V gene: TRBV28
clone size: -
CDR3 protein: CASSSGGAGVEAFF
CDR3 DNA: TGTGCCAGCAGTTCCGGGGGAGCCGGAGTTGAAGCTTTCTTT

D gene: -
J gene: TRBJ2-1
CDR3 length: 13
V gene: TRBV7-2
clone size: -
CDR3 protein: CASSLYMGAEQFF
CDR3 DNA: TGTGCCAGCAGCTTATATATGGGGGCTGAGCAGTTCTTC

D gene: TRBD1
J gene: TRBJ2-1
CDR3 length: 16
V gene: TRBV27
clone size: -
CDR3 protein: CASTSPGTGGYNEQFF
CDR3 DNA: TGTGCCAGCACCTCACCCGGGACAGGGGGGTACAATGAGCAGTTCTTC